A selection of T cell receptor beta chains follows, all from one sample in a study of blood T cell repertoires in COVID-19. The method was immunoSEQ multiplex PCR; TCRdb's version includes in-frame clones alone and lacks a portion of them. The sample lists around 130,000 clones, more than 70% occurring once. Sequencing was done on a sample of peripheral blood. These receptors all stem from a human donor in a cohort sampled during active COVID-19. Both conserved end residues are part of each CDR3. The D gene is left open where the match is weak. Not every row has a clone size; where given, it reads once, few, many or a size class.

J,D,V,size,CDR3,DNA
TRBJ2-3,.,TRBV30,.,CAWSRGQRTDTQYF,TGTGCCTGGAGTAGAGGACAACGCACAGATACGCAGTATTTT
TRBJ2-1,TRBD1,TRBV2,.,CASREDRYNEQFF,TGTGCCAGCAGAGAGGACAGGTACAATGAGCAGTTCTTC
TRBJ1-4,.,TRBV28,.,CASSPQVGGNEKLFF,TGTGCCAGCAGTCCCCAGGTCGGTGGTAACGAAAAACTGTTTTTT
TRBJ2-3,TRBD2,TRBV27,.,CASRGWTSEGWRTDTQYF,TGTGCCAGCAGGGGGTGGACTAGCGAGGGTTGGAGGACAGATACGCAGTATTTT
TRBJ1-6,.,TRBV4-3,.,CASTTGGDNSPLHF,TGCGCCAGTACTACGGGGGGGGATAATTCACCCCTCCACTTT
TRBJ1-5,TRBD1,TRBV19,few,CASSIDRGRGLNQPQHF,TGTGCCAGTAGTATAGATCGGGGCAGGGGGCTTAATCAGCCCCAGCATTTT
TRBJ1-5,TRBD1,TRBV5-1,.,CASSLGDRDQPQHF,TGCGCCAGCAGCTTGGGGGACAGGGATCAGCCCCAGCATTTT
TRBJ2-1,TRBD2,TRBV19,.,CASSTWTSGGHEQFF,TGTGCCAGTAGTACCTGGACTAGCGGGGGGCATGAGCAGTTCTTC
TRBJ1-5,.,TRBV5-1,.,CASSVGGPNQPQHF,TGCGCCAGCAGCGTTGGAGGTCCCAATCAGCCCCAGCATTTT
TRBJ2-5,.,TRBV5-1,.,CASSLGDRQETQYF,TGCGCCAGCAGCTTGGGAGACAGACAAGAGACCCAGTACTTC
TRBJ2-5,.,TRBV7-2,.,CASSFNGGGLQETQYF,TGTGCCAGCAGCTTTAATGGGGGGGGCCTCCAAGAGACCCAGTACTTC
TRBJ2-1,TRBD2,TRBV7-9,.,CASSLGTRSPEFF,TGTGCCAGCAGCTTGGGGACTAGGTCCCCCGAGTTCTTC
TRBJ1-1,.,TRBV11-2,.,CASSSSGQTLNTEAFF,TGTGCCAGCAGCTCGAGCGGACAGACGCTGAACACTGAAGCTTTCTTT
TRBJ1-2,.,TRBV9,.,CASSVSGGSYGYTF,TGTGCCAGCAGCGTCTCAGGAGGAAGCTATGGCTACACCTTC
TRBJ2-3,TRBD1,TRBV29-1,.,CSGRTGGTDTQYF,TGCAGCGGGAGGACAGGGGGTACAGATACGCAGTATTTT